This T cell receptor beta chain was obtained from a study of blood T cell repertoires in COVID-19. Study-level information: Collection of acute and convalescent COVID-19 samples took place in the United States, Italy and Spain. The analysed material was cDNA or gDNA that came from T cells, B-cell-depleted T cells, or PBMCs.

Generated by immunoSEQ multiplex PCR, the TCRdb table keeps only in-frame clones and is missing some. The data show approximately 230,000 clones, with approximately 86% seen just once and around 15% held by the top ten. Adults between roughly 18 and 100 years of age took part from 20 to 25 US areas. In assigning cohorts, the study relied on participant-reported clinical history. This clone came up a few times. V lost 8 bases and J lost 6, with 17 bases in between. The length of the CDR3 is 14 residues. Germline CDR1 is MDHEN and CDR2 is SYDVKM. The sample consisted of PBMCs or T cells enriched from blood (not recorded which). The TCR was taken from a woman between 45 and 60 years old with acute COVID-19. The chain carries TRBV28 and TRBJ1-5; D possibly corresponds to TRBD1 (5 bases). CDR3 sequence (DNA): TGTGCCAGCTCGTTTGGGGGAGGGCGTCAGCCCCAGCATTTT. Protein product: CASSFGGGRQPQHF.